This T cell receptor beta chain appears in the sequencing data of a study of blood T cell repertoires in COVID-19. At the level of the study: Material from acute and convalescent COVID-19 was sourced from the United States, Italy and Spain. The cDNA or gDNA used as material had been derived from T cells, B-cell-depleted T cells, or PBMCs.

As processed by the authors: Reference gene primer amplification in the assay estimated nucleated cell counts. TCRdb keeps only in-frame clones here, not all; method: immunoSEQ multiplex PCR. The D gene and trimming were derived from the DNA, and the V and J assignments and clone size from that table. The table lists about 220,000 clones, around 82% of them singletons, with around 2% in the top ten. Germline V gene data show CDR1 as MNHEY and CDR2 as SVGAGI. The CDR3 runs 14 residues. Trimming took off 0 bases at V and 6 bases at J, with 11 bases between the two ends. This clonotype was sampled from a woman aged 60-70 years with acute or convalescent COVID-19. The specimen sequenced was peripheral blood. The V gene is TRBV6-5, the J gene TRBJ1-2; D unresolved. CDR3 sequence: CASSYSNRVNGYTF. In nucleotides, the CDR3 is TGTGCCAGCAGTTACTCGAACAGAGTTAATGGCTACACCTTC.